This TCR beta chain appears in the sequencing data of a study of blood T cell repertoires in COVID-19. Study-wide background: Samples came from the United States, Italy and Spain, spanning acute and convalescent COVID-19. T cells, B-cell-depleted T cells, or PBMCs provided the cDNA or gDNA that served as material.

The count of this clone is one. Between the trimmed V and J ends, which lost 3 bases and 6 bases, there was a span of 17 bases. CDR3 length: 15 amino acids. Germline V gene lookup returns CDR1 MDHEN and CDR2 SYDVKM. Measured with immunoSEQ multiplex PCR; TCRdb has only the in-frame clones, and not every one. The sample holds some 370,000 clones; over 80% are singletons and the top ten take 5% to 6%. Participants were aged about 18 to 95 years, lived in 20 to 25 US areas, and enrolled virtually. Two negative PCRs, clearance, or symptom resolution characterized the recovered Cohort 3 donors. This clonotype was sampled from a woman aged 50 to 60 who had recovered from COVID-19. Sequenced sample: PBMCs or T cells enriched from blood (not recorded which). This chain links TRBV28 with TRBJ1-2, with D perhaps matching TRBD1 (6 bases). The CDR3 here is CASSLGAAGGNGYTF. DNA of the CDR3: TGTGCCAGCAGTTTGGGGGCGGCCGGTGGGAATGGCTACACCTTC.